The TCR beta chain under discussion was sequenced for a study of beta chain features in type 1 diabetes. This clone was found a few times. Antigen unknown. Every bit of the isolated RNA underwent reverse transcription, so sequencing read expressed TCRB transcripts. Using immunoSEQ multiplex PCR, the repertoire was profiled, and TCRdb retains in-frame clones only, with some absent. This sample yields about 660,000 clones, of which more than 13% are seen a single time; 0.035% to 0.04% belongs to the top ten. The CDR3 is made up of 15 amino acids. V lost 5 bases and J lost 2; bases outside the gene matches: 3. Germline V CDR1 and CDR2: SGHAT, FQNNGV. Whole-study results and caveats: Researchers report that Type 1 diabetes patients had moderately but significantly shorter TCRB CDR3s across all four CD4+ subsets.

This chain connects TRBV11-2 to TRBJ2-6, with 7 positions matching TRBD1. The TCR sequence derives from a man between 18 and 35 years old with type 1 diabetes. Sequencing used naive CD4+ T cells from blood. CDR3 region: CASSPGQPGANVLTF. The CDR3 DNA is TGTGCCAGCAGCCCGGGACAGCCTGGGGCCAACGTCCTGACTTTC.